Presented here are 19 T cell receptor beta chains from one specimen sequenced in a study of CD8+ T cells in alopecia areata. Samples from alopecia areata patients were lesional scalp punch biopsies and peripheral blood. Following RNA extraction, reverse transcription yielded cDNA that acted as the sequencing template. The data were produced by immunoSEQ multiplex PCR, yet TCRdb's version contains in-frame clones alone and is incomplete. The sample has 9,500 to 15,000 clones; about 53% are singletons. Sequenced input: skin. The receptors here all came from a human donor with alopecia areata.

The genes are TRBV5-8 and TRBJ1-2, with no clear D. The V end lost 0 bases, the J end lost 11 bases, and 20 bases lay between the germline ends. The germline CDR1 and CDR2 sequences are SGHTS and YDEGEE. This CDR3 is 15 amino acids long. CDR3 residues: CASSLASAIRGGYTF. CDR3 in DNA: TGTGCCAGCAGCTTGGCGTCAGCCATCCGCGGTGGTTACACCTTC.

This chain joins TRBV4-1 and TRBJ2-2, with D perhaps matching TRBD1 or TRBD2 (5 bases each). The V gene's germline CDR1 is MGHRA and CDR2 YSYEKL. Trimming removed 4 bases at V and 7 bases at J, with 10 bases between. CDR3 length: 13 amino acids. The CDR3 bases are TGCGCCAGCAGCCCCCTGGGGGTCGGGGAGCTGTTTTTT. Its protein product is CASSPLGVGELFF.

The chain carries TRBV2 and TRBJ2-7; D gene unclear. The ends were cut back, 8 bases at V and 0 bases at J, with 14 bases in the middle. The germline gives CDR1 SNHLY, CDR2 FYNNEI. This CDR3 contains 14 residues. CDR3 in amino acids: CASYRPTTSYEQYF. The CDR3 coding sequence is TGTGCCAGCTACCGTCCTACGACCTCCTACGAGCAGTACTTC.

This clone was recorded a few times. A much larger clone differs by one base, so this may be a read error. At the DNA level, this CDR3 is encoded by other sequences in the same sample as well. This CDR3 reads CASSQAWETQYF. The CDR3 nucleotides are TGCGCCAGCAGCCAGGCGTGGGAGACCCAGTACTTC. This chain joins TRBV4-1 and TRBJ2-5; D remains unclear. V lost 3 bases to trimming and J lost 5 bases, with 7 bases between them. CDR3 length equals 12 residues. Germline V gene data show CDR1 as MGHRA and CDR2 as YSYEKL.

The chain uses TRBV18 and TRBJ1-4, with a tentative D call TRBD1 (6 bases). Germline V gene sequence: CDR1 KGHSH, CDR2 LQKENI. Between the trimmed V and J ends, which lost 2 bases and 6 bases, there was a span of 13 bases. The CDR3 sequence is 15 residues long. This CDR3 is CASSPADSSDEKLFF. In DNA form, the CDR3 reads TGTGCCAGCTCACCAGCGGACAGCAGCGATGAAAAACTGTTTTTT.

A few counts support this clone. The chain uses TRBV2 and TRBJ2-3; either TRBD1 or TRBD2 may supply D (6 bases each). V was clipped by 6 bases and J by 1 base, with 17 bases between them. The CDR3 sequence is 16 residues long. Germline CDR1 and CDR2: SNHLY and FYNNEI. The CDR3 spells CASSGGTPGGTDTQYF. CDR3 nucleotides: TGTGCCAGCAGCGGAGGGACCCCAGGGGGCACAGATACGCAGTATTTT.

This clone was picked up one time. The chain combines TRBV29-1 with TRBJ2-5; 9 nucleotides agree with TRBD2. V lost 6 bases to trimming and J lost 5 bases; unmatched junction nucleotides: 10. There are 14 residues in the CDR3. CDR1 is SQVTM, CDR2 ANQGSEA, per germline. The CDR3, as DNA: TGCAGCGTCACAAGGGCGGGGGGGATGGAGACCCAGTACTTC. Translation gives CSVTRAGGMETQYF.

The chain has TRBV23-1 and TRBJ2-1; possible D gene TRBD1, 5 bases. TRBV23-1 belongs to the ORF category, with a function that is uncertain. V lost 8 bases and J 1 base, leaving 15 bases between the germline ends. The CDR3 sequence is 15 residues long. This chain's CDR3 is CASSFRTPSYNEQFF. The CDR3 region has the DNA TGCGCCAGCTCTTTCAGGACACCGTCCTACAATGAGCAGTTCTTC.

This clone was found a few times. V gene TRBV6-5 combines with J gene TRBJ2-5, with D possibly matching TRBD1 (6 bases). This CDR3 region has 14 residues. Trimming removed 6 bases from V and 3 bases from J, with 14 bases in between. Germline V lookup: CDR1 MNHEY, CDR2 SVGAGI. The CDR3 region is CASRAGTSKETQYF. The DNA of the CDR3 is TGTGCCAGCAGGGCCGGGACATCTAAAGAGACCCAGTACTTC.

The J gene is TRBJ2-2, the V gene TRBV6-1; D unclear. Trimming stripped 3 bases from V and 4 bases from J, with 9 bases between. Germline CDR1 reads MNHNS; CDR2 reads SASEGT. The CDR3 has 14 amino acids. The CDR3 DNA follows: TGTGCCAGCAGTGAGTGGCTTCCCACCGGGGAGCTGTTTTTT. Protein product: CASSEWLPTGELFF.

The J gene is TRBJ2-4, the V gene TRBV5-4, with TRBD2 identical over 9 bases. Germline V CDR1 and CDR2: SGHNT, YYREEE (reference sequence). The J segment lost 9 bases and the V segment lost 4 bases, leaving 8 bases of the junction unmatched. The CDR3 is 14 residues long. CDR3 sequence reads: CASSTGTSPSIQYF. The CDR3 nucleotides read TGTGCCAGCAGCACAGGGACTAGCCCCTCCATTCAGTACTTC.

V and J are TRBV7-2 and TRBJ1-5; no firm D call. The CDR3 has 14 amino acids. Deletions cut 1 base from V and 5 bases from J, with 9 bases between. CDR1 SGHTA and CDR2 FQGNSA come from the germline V gene. In DNA form, the CDR3 reads TGTGCCAGCAGCTTAGTGGGTAATCATCAGCCCCAGCATTTT. Protein sequence: CASSLVGNHQPQHF.

This rearrangement joins TRBV7-2 to TRBJ1-3, with a possible D match to TRBD1 (6 bases). CDR3 length equals 15 residues. Trimming cost V 8 bases and J 8 bases, with 22 bases left between them. Germline assignment: CDR1 SGHTA and CDR2 FQGNSA. The CDR3 DNA reads as TGTGCCAGCCGGAACCAACAGGGTGCGGGCGACACCATATATTTT. Its protein is CASRNQQGAGDTIYF.

This chain joins TRBV11-1 and TRBJ2-1, with D perhaps matching TRBD1 (5 bases). CDR3 size: 15 residues. In germline, CDR1 is SGHAT, CDR2 FQDESV (reference sequence). The V and J ends lost 4 bases and 3 bases respectively, with 13 bases between them. The CDR3 sequence is CASSSRTPFYNEQFF. The CDR3 DNA follows: TGTGCCAGCAGCTCTCGGACACCCTTCTACAATGAGCAGTTCTTC.

The J gene is TRBJ2-1, the V gene TRBV7-8, with no clear D. This CDR3 has 12 residues. Trimming cost V 5 bases and J 10 bases, with 12 bases left between them. The V gene's germline CDR1 is SGHVS and CDR2 FQNEAQ. DNA for the CDR3: TGTGCCAGCAGCGTAGACGGGCCCGAGCAGTTCTTC. Translation: CASSVDGPEQFF.

The chain couples TRBV7-8 to TRBJ2-3; TRBD2 is a possible D gene (7 bases). This CDR3 spans 19 amino acids. The V and J ends lost 2 bases and 0 bases respectively, with 21 bases between them. Germline CDR1 and CDR2: SGHVS and FQNEAQ. DNA for the CDR3: TGTGCCAGCAGCTTACGGCAGGGAGGGGGACCCGTTAGCACAGATACGCAGTATTTT. Translated: CASSLRQGGGPVSTDTQYF.

This clone was observed a single time. This chain links TRBV2 with TRBJ1-5; TRBD1 agrees at 7 bases. CDR1 is SNHLY and CDR2 is FYNNEI in the germline V gene. V trimming: 8 bases; J trimming: 6 bases; junction bases outside the gene matches: 7. The CDR3 totals 13 residues. CDR3 sequence (DNA): TGTGCCAGCTCGCGACAGGGATTTCAGCCCCAGCATTTT. Its protein product is CASSRQGFQPQHF. Variable domain in full (rest from reference TRBV2 and TRBJ1-5): EPEVTQTPSHQVTQMGQEVILRCVPISNHLYFYWYRQILGQKVEFLVSFYNNEISEKSEIFDDQFSVERPDGSNFTLKIRSTKLEDSAMYFCASSRQGFQPQHFGDGTRLSIL.

The V gene is TRBV6-1, the J gene TRBJ2-7; the match to TRBD1 covers 7 bases. This CDR3 has 15 amino acids. Trimming took 5 bases from V and 0 from J; bases not matched to a gene: 7. Per germline, CDR1 MNHNS and CDR2 SASEGT. The CDR3 DNA reads as TGTGCCAGCAGTACCAGTCGACAGGGCTCCTACGAGCAGTACTTC. Its translation: CASSTSRQGSYEQYF.

This chain joins TRBV7-2 and TRBJ2-2; D is uncertain. Germline loops: CDR1 SGHTA, CDR2 FQGNSA. Trimming pared 5 bases from V and 2 bases from J, leaving 12 bases between. The CDR3 spans 15 residues. CDR3 in DNA: TGTGCCAGCAGCCCCCGGTACACCAACACCGGGGAGCTGTTTTTT. Protein product: CASSPRYTNTGELFF.